This entry features one T cell receptor (beta chain) sequence. What it recognizes is unknown. The data are from a study of cytomegalovirus exposure and HLA in healthy donors. This CDR3 has 15 residues. J was trimmed by 2 bases and V by 4 bases; bases with no gene match: 4. The germline V gene has CDR1 SGHRS and CDR2 YFSETQ. Measured with immunoSEQ multiplex PCR; TCRdb has only the in-frame clones, and not every one. The sample comprises 150,000 to 200,000 clones, approximately 85% of which are singletons, and almost 1.5% rests with the top ten. Study-wide points: The finding came from a later analysis; first-cohort TCR clusters tended to co-occur in the 110 or so validation repertoires. Overall, 164 TCR beta chains were annotated as cytomegalovirus-associated. Among the CMV-associated chains, three were confirmed in vitro as specific for CMV antigens. Rare TCR sequences predominated, though certain public TCRs were found in many donors.

The sample consisted of PBMCs. J is TRBJ2-7 and V is TRBV5-1; the match to TRBD1 covers 12 bases. This clonotype originated in a woman aged 18-30 years in good health and CMV-seronegative. The CDR3 DNA sequence: TGCGCCAGCAGCAAGGGACAGGGGGCAGCCTACGAGCAGTACTTC. Translated, it gives CASSKGQGAAYEQYF.